The 16 T cell receptor beta chains below all came from one sample that was sequenced in a study of vaccination effects on CD4 cells after COVID-19. Sequenced by immunoSEQ multiplex PCR; TCRdb stores in-frame clones only, minus some. The sample has about 64,000 clones; just over 70% are singletons. No antigen is known for these receptors. Culture lasted roughly 9 days before CD4+ T cell isolation. Sequenced material: CD4+ T cells from PBMCs cultured without peptide, taken before COVID-19 vaccination. The receptors stem from a human donor who had a prior SARS-CoV-2 infection.

The CDR3 coding sequence is TGTGCCAGCAGTAGGGGAGGACAGGAAGAGACCCAGTACTTC. Translation gives CASSRGGQEETQYF. This chain connects TRBV6-2 or TRBV6-3 to TRBJ2-5; D possibly corresponds to TRBD1 (7 bases). Germline values: CDR1 MNHEY, CDR2 SVGEGT. V was pared by 5 bases and J by 3 bases, with 13 bases between. The CDR3 consists of 14 residues.

This clone occurred once. The V call is TRBV18, the J call TRBJ2-4; D possibly corresponds to TRBD2 (5 bases). The V gene's germline CDR1 is KGHSH and CDR2 LQKENI. Trimming left V 0 bases short and J 0 bases short, with 6 bases between. The CDR3 is 15 amino acids. The CDR3 DNA sequence: TGTGCCAGCTCACCACCGGGGAGAGCCAAAAACATTCAGTACTTC. Translated, it gives CASSPPGRAKNIQYF.

V usage is TRBV4-1 and J usage is TRBJ1-5; no clear D gene. CDR1 is MGHRA, CDR2 YSYEKL, per germline. There are 15 residues in the CDR3. V lost 0 bases, J lost 5 bases, and 11 bases lay in between. Written as DNA, the CDR3 is TGCGCCAGCAGCCAAGAAGGCCAGGAGGATCAGCCCCAGCATTTT. It translates to CASSQEGQEDQPQHF.

The V gene is TRBV21-1, the J gene TRBJ2-1; the table's TRBD2 call for D was not verified on the DNA. TRBV21-1 is annotated as a pseudogene. This CDR3 has 17 residues. CDR3 DNA sequence: TGTGCCAGCAGCAAAGTCTCGGCCGGGAAAATTTTTTATGAGCAGTTCTTC. This encodes CASSKVSAGKIFYEQFF.

This chain links TRBV24-1 with TRBJ1-1; 10 positions agree with TRBD1. The length of the CDR3 is 17 residues. Looked up from germline, CDR1 is KGHDR and CDR2 is SFDVKD. J was trimmed by 1 base and V by 6 bases; bases with no gene match: 10. The CDR3 protein is CATSKTGTGAKNTEAFF. The CDR3 DNA reads TGTGCCACCAGTAAAACCGGGACAGGGGCCAAGAACACTGAAGCTTTCTTT.

The table lists this clone with a few counts. In DNA, the CDR3 is TGTGCCAGCTCACCATGGGGGAAACAGGGCGGAAGCTATGGCTACACCTTC. It specifies CASSPWGKQGGSYGYTF. This chain links TRBV18 with TRBJ1-2, with a tentative D call TRBD1 (6 bases). From germline, CDR1 is KGHSH and CDR2 LQKENI. The CDR3 runs 17 residues. V was pared by 2 bases and J by 4 bases, with 20 bases between. The variable domain in full, completed from reference TRBV18 and TRBJ1-2, reads NAGVMQNPRHLVRRRGQEARLRCSPMKGHSHVYWYRQLPEEGLKFMVYLQKENIIDESGMPKERFSAEFPKEGPSILRIQQVVRGDSAAYFCASSPWGKQGGSYGYTFGSGTRLTVV.

V gene TRBV7-2 combines with J gene TRBJ2-1; D possibly matches TRBD1 or TRBD2 (5 bases each). Deletions cut 5 bases from V and 1 base from J, with 15 bases between. The CDR3 has 16 amino acids. Looked up from germline, CDR1 is SGHTA and CDR2 is FQGNSA. The CDR3 reads CASSPQGSASYNEQFF. The CDR3 DNA sequence: TGTGCCAGCAGCCCCCAGGGTAGCGCGTCCTACAATGAGCAGTTCTTC.

The CDR3 sequence is CASSQQDTNEKLFF. The CDR3 nucleotides read TGTGCCAGCAGCCAACAGGACACTAATGAAAAACTGTTTTTT. The chain carries TRBV7-9 and TRBJ1-4, with TRBD1 as a possible D gene (5 bases). The CDR3 runs to 14 residues. Germline CDR1 SEHNR, CDR2 FQNEAQ (reference sequence). The V end lost 5 bases, the J end lost 2 bases, and 9 bases lay between the germline ends.

The chain is built from TRBV5-1 and TRBJ2-2; 9 bases agree with TRBD1. CDR1 SGHRS and CDR2 YFSETQ come from the germline V gene. The V and J ends lost 4 bases and 3 bases, in that order; junction bases with no gene match: 4. The CDR3 covers 15 residues. The CDR3 nucleotides are TGCGCCAGCAGCATACAGGGGGCGGACACCGGGGAGCTGTTTTTT. It translates to CASSIQGADTGELFF.

In this sample, this clone turned up a few times. CDR3 protein: CASTVNQETQYF. The CDR3 DNA reads TGTGCCAGCACAGTAAACCAAGAGACCCAGTACTTC. V usage is TRBV3-1 (or the pseudogene TRBV3-2) and J usage is TRBJ2-5, with D unclear. Germline loops: CDR1 LGHDT, CDR2 YNNKEL (reference sequence). The germline V and J ends were trimmed by 7 bases and 0 bases, with 6 bases remaining between them. The CDR3 has 12 residues.

This clone appeared a few times. The chain joins TRBV4-1 to TRBJ2-2, with 16 bases lining up with TRBD2. Trimming took 2 bases from V and 4 from J; bases not matched to a gene: 10. The CDR3 extends over 20 amino acids. Germline loops: CDR1 MGHRA, CDR2 YSYEKL. The CDR3 nucleotides are TGCGCCAGCAGCCAACTGGGACTAGCGGGGGGGCCTTCGGGCACCGGGGAGCTGTTTTTT. Amino acid sequence: CASSQLGLAGGPSGTGELFF.

The J gene is TRBJ2-3, the V gene TRBV6-4; D call uncertain. CDR1 MRHNA and CDR2 SNTAGT come from the germline V gene. The germline V and J ends were trimmed by 6 bases and 2 bases, with 3 bases remaining between them. This CDR3 has 11 residues. In nucleotides, the CDR3 is TGTGCCAGCAGGTTCACAGATACGCAGTATTTT. Translated: CASRFTDTQYF.

The chain has TRBV18 and TRBJ1-2; a weak D match, TRBD1 (6 bases). Germline V gene lookup returns CDR1 KGHSH and CDR2 LQKENI. The CDR3 totals 16 residues. V was clipped by 3 bases and J by 4 bases, with 18 bases between them. CDR3: CASSPLVTGTGYGYTF. CDR3 in DNA: TGTGCCAGCTCACCCTTAGTTACAGGGACGGGCTATGGCTACACCTTC.

The J gene is TRBJ1-1, the V gene TRBV7-2; D is possibly TRBD1 (6 bases). This CDR3 contains 14 residues. CDR1 SGHTA and CDR2 FQGNSA come from the germline V gene. V lost 4 bases, J lost 3 bases, and 12 bases lay in between. The CDR3 here is CASSSQGGDTEAFF. The CDR3 nucleotides read TGTGCCAGCAGCTCACAGGGAGGTGACACTGAAGCTTTCTTT.

The V call is TRBV12-3 or TRBV12-4, the J call TRBJ2-3, with D possibly being TRBD2 (6 bases). The germline V and J ends were trimmed by 5 bases and 6 bases, with 6 bases remaining between them. The CDR3 sequence is 11 residues long. The chain's CDR3 is CASSGGDTQYF. The CDR3 DNA reads TGTGCCAGCAGTGGAGGGGATACGCAGTATTTT.

The gene calls are TRBV5-1 and TRBJ2-3; 7 bases map to TRBD2. J lost 6 bases, V lost 0 bases, and 10 bases had no gene match. The CDR3 runs to 16 residues. CDR1 and CDR2 from the germline V gene are SGHRS and YFSETQ. The CDR3 region is CASSLGVRLASDTQYF. The CDR3 coding sequence is TGCGCCAGCAGCTTGGGGGTTAGACTAGCATCGGATACGCAGTATTTT.